This T cell receptor (beta chain) was identified in a study of T cells in Graves' hyperthyroidism and ophthalmopathy. Only a few counts were recorded for this clonotype. 9.5 to 10 ml fresh peripheral blood yielded the PBMCs. TCR beta CDR3 sequences were amplified from RNA transcripts. Primed by the HTBI set, a first-round RT-PCR was run on the TCR CDR3. TCRdb redid the calling of the multiplex PCR reads with MiXCR, one entry per CDR3 protein. The sample includes 480,000 or so distinct CDR3 sequences, approximately 15% of them seen just once. V lost 3 bases and J lost 9; bases outside the gene matches: 5. Germline CDR1 reads SGHDT; CDR2 reads YYEEEE. This CDR3 contains 14 residues.

The chain carries TRBV5-6 and TRBJ2-1; 11 nucleotides line up with TRBD1. The sequence was obtained from a woman between 18 and 30 years old with Graves' hyperthyroidism. Material for sequencing was blood. The CDR3 coding sequence is TGTGCCAGCAGCTCCTGGACAGGGGGCATTGAGCAGTTCTTC. Protein: CASSSWTGGIEQFF.